What follows are 21 T cell receptor beta chains derived from one specimen sequenced in a study of shared clonotypes between healthy human individuals. Assay used: immunoSEQ multiplex PCR; TCRdb lists only in-frame clones, some missing. The sample has 2 million to 2.5 million clones, about nine tenths seen once. The source material was naive CD4+ T cells from PBMCs. As to subset: CD45RA+ positively selected. The origin of the receptors is a young man in good health. Some clones in this sample may be carry-over from other donors' samples.

The chain uses TRBV5-1 and TRBJ2-3; TRBD1 matches 11 bases. The CDR3 extends over 17 amino acids. The germline V gene encodes CDR1 SGHRS and CDR2 YFSETQ. After removal of 0 bases from V and 5 bases from J, the junction contained 8 bases not matched to a gene. The CDR3 bases are TGCGCCAGCAGCTTGGCGCGGACAGGGGGCGCGGGAGATACGCAGTATTTT. The encoded protein is CASSLARTGGAGDTQYF.

This sequence joins TRBV4-3 and TRBJ2-3; 7 bases are a match to TRBD1. J lost 6 bases, V lost 0 bases, and 3 bases had no gene match. Germline assignment: CDR1 LGHNA and CDR2 YSLEER. The CDR3 sequence is 14 residues long. CDR3 sequence: CASSQEDRADTQYF. As DNA, the CDR3 is TGCGCCAGCAGCCAAGAAGACAGGGCCGATACGCAGTATTTT.

The CDR3 DNA reads TGCGCCAGCAGTGAATATGGGGGTTTACGGGTTGGGTACACTGAAGCTTTCTTT. Amino acid sequence: CASSEYGGLRVGYTEAFF. The rearrangement joins TRBV10-1 to TRBJ1-1; D is perhaps TRBD1 (5 bases). V was clipped by 3 bases and J by 3 bases, with 23 bases between them. The CDR3 is 18 residues long. Per the germline V gene, CDR1 is WNHNN and CDR2 is SYGVQD (reference sequence).

This clone occurred a few times. The chain is built from TRBV27 and TRBJ2-7; 9 bases are shared with TRBD1. The V gene's germline CDR1 is MNHEY and CDR2 SMNVEV (reference sequence). V was clipped by 3 bases and J by 2 bases; unmatched bases: 2. The CDR3 is 14 residues long. CDR3 sequence reads: CASSFWDRAYEQYF. Here the CDR3 DNA reads TGTGCCAGCAGTTTCTGGGACAGGGCCTACGAGCAGTACTTC.

The sample holds one count of this clone. The chain uses TRBV7-9 and TRBJ1-2; D remains ambiguous. The CDR3 consists of 13 residues. Germline V gene sequence: CDR1 SEHNR, CDR2 FQNEAQ (reference sequence). V was trimmed by 3 bases and J by 6 bases, leaving 11 bases between them. CDR3: CASSFSVGHGYTF. The CDR3 DNA sequence: TGTGCCAGCAGCTTTAGCGTCGGGCATGGCTACACCTTC. The full variable domain, rest sourced from reference TRBV7-9 and TRBJ1-2, is DTGVSQNPRHKITKRGQNVTFRCDPISEHNRLYWYRQTLGQGPEFLTYFQNEAQLEKSRLLSDRFSAERPKGSFSTLEIQRTEQGDSAMYLCASSFSVGHGYTFGSGTRLTVV.

The rearrangement links TRBV5-4 to TRBJ2-7; D is perhaps TRBD1 (7 bases). Germline lookup yields CDR1 SGHNT and CDR2 YYREEE (reference sequence). V was clipped by 4 bases and J by 4 bases, with 15 bases between them. The CDR3 is made up of 14 amino acids. CDR3 sequence (DNA): TGTGCCAGCAGCAACCCGACAGGGAGGTACGAGCAGTACTTC. It encodes CASSNPTGRYEQYF.

Remarks on this clone: Other DNA variants within this sample encode the same CDR3. This chain connects TRBV4-1 to TRBJ2-3; D remains unclear. Deletions cut 3 bases from V and 4 bases from J, with 5 bases between. This CDR3 is 12 amino acids long. In germline, CDR1 is MGHRA, CDR2 YSYEKL. In DNA, the CDR3 is TGCGCCAGCAGCCAGGTGGCAGATACGCAGTATTTT. Its protein product is CASSQVADTQYF.

This clone was counted a few times. This specimen includes other DNA sequences encoding the same CDR3. The CDR3 sequence: CASSPRTGATNEKLFF. CDR3 bases: TGTGCCAGCTCACCACGCACAGGGGCAACTAATGAAAAACTGTTTTTT. The J gene is TRBJ1-4, the V gene TRBV18, with 7 bases identical to TRBD1. This CDR3 region has 16 residues. The ends lost 1 base at V and 0 bases at J; junction bases unmatched: 2. CDR1 is KGHSH and CDR2 is LQKENI in the germline V gene.

This chain uses TRBV7-9 with TRBJ2-1, with TRBD2 identical over 10 bases. CDR1 SEHNR and CDR2 FQNEAQ come from the germline V gene (reference sequence). The length of the CDR3 is 18 residues. V was pared by 3 bases and J by 5 bases, with 13 bases of the junction left unmatched. The CDR3 DNA sequence: TGTGCCAGCAGCTTTCCCCGGGCTAGCGGGAGTTGGGACAATGAGCAGTTCTTC. As protein: CASSFPRASGSWDNEQFF.

The V call is TRBV2, the J call TRBJ2-1; TRBD2 agrees at 7 bases. CDR1 and CDR2 (germline): SNHLY, FYNNEI. The length of the CDR3 is 15 residues. V trimming: 4 bases; J trimming: 2 bases; junction bases outside the gene matches: 5. The CDR3 protein is CASSGSGKTYNEQFF. The CDR3 DNA reads TGTGCCAGCAGTGGAAGCGGGAAGACCTACAATGAGCAGTTCTTC. The whole variable domain, remainder taken from reference TRBV2 and TRBJ2-1, is EPEVTQTPSHQVTQMGQEVILRCVPISNHLYFYWYRQILGQKVEFLVSFYNNEISEKSEIFDDQFSVERPDGSNFTLKIRSTKLEDSAMYFCASSGSGKTYNEQFFGPGTRLTVL.

This clone was picked up one time. This sample also contains other DNA sequences that code for the same CDR3. The V call is TRBV19, the J call TRBJ1-2; 8 bases match TRBD1. V shed 6 bases, J shed 2 bases, and the junction held 2 bases outside the gene matches. Looked up from germline, CDR1 is LNHDA and CDR2 is SQIVND (reference sequence). CDR3 length equals 13 residues. CDR3 sequence (DNA): TGTGCCAGTAGCAGGGACAGGAACTATGGCTACACCTTC. As protein: CASSRDRNYGYTF. Complete variable domain (other parts from reference TRBV19 and TRBJ1-2): DGGITQSPKYLFRKEGQNVTLSCEQNLNHDAMYWYRQDPGQGLRLIYYSQIVNDFQKGDIAEGYSVSREKKESFPLTVTSAQKNPTAFYLCASSRDRNYGYTFGSGTRLTVV.

V gene TRBV2 combines with J gene TRBJ2-1, with 7 bases identical to TRBD1. V shed 8 bases and J 5 bases; nucleotides not matched to a gene: 12. Germline assignment: CDR1 SNHLY and CDR2 FYNNEI. The CDR3 spans 15 residues. The CDR3 here is CASGRDSQGDNEQFF. CDR3 DNA sequence: TGTGCCAGCGGAAGGGACAGCCAGGGAGACAATGAGCAGTTCTTC.

The chain links TRBV9 to TRBJ2-1, with D perhaps TRBD1 (6 bases). Per germline, CDR1 SGDLS and CDR2 YYNGEE. The CDR3 contains 17 residues. The ends were cut back, 4 bases at V and 3 bases at J, with 20 bases in the middle. The CDR3 protein is CASSLGGARVFYNEQFF. CDR3 in DNA: TGTGCCAGCAGCCTAGGGGGAGCTCGCGTCTTCTACAATGAGCAGTTCTTC. The full variable domain, its missing parts supplied by reference TRBV9 and TRBJ2-1, is DSGVTQTPKHLITATGQRVTLRCSPRSGDLSVYWYQQSLDQGLQFLIQYYNGEERAKGNILERFSAQQFPDLHSELNLSSLELGDSALYFCASSLGGARVFYNEQFFGPGTRLTVL.

The gene calls are TRBV28 and TRBJ1-1; D unresolved. CDR1 MDHEN and CDR2 SYDVKM come from the germline V gene. This CDR3 contains 15 residues. The V gene lost 2 bases and the J gene lost 1 base, with 11 bases spanning the gap. The CDR3: CASSLLELRNTEAFF. The CDR3 coding sequence is TGTGCCAGCAGTTTACTCGAGTTAAGGAACACTGAAGCTTTCTTT.

The chain combines TRBV6-6 with TRBJ2-1; TRBD2 matches at 9 bases. This CDR3 spans 16 amino acids. Germline V CDR1 and CDR2: MNHNY, SVGAGI (reference sequence). Trimming cost V 0 bases and J 3 bases; bases outside gene matches: 3. CDR3 sequence (DNA): TGTGCCAGCAGTTACTCGATGACTAGCGGCTACAATGAGCAGTTCTTC. Amino acids: CASSYSMTSGYNEQFF.

V usage is TRBV25-1 and J usage is TRBJ2-7; possible D gene TRBD2, 6 bases. The V and J ends lost 1 base and 5 bases respectively, with 18 bases between them. The CDR3 extends over 16 amino acids. CDR1 and CDR2 from the germline V gene are MGHDK and SYGVNS. The CDR3: CASSESVPGSRNEQYF. Here the CDR3 DNA reads TGTGCCAGCAGTGAATCTGTCCCCGGGAGCCGCAACGAGCAGTACTTC.

The chain links TRBV7-9 to TRBJ2-7, with 10 bases identical to TRBD2. Per germline, CDR1 SEHNR and CDR2 FQNEAQ (reference sequence). CDR3 length: 17 residues. V shed 5 bases and J 4 bases; nucleotides not matched to a gene: 14. The CDR3 protein is CASSRTGSGRAFYEQYF. The CDR3 DNA follows: TGTGCCAGCAGCAGAACCGGGAGCGGGAGGGCCTTTTACGAGCAGTACTTC.

This clone has just one count. The chain joins TRBV10-1 to TRBJ2-5, with 8 positions matching TRBD1. This CDR3 is built from 15 residues. Germline-derived CDR1 and CDR2 are WNHNN and SYGVQD (reference sequence). The J segment lost 5 bases and the V segment lost 0 bases, leaving 5 bases of the junction unmatched. CDR3 nucleotide sequence: TGCGCCAGCAGTGAGTCGAGACAGGGGTTGGAGACCCAGTACTTC. This gives the protein CASSESRQGLETQYF.

This rearrangement joins TRBV19 to TRBJ2-6; TRBD2 matches at 7 bases. This CDR3 has 21 residues. Germline V gene lookup returns CDR1 LNHDA and CDR2 SQIVND (reference sequence). Unmatched junction bases numbered 18, after V lost 4 bases and J lost 0 bases. CDR3: CASSTRRGGVPGLSGANVLTF. CDR3 DNA sequence: TGTGCCAGTAGTACCCGCCGCGGGGGTGTTCCGGGACTCTCTGGGGCCAACGTCCTGACTTTC.

A remark on this clone: Different DNA sequences within this sample yield the same CDR3. CDR3 nucleotide sequence: TGTGCCAGCAGCTTAGTTGGTACAACTAATGAAAAACTGTTTTTT. It translates to CASSLVGTTNEKLFF. This chain links TRBV7-2 with TRBJ1-4; D unresolved. Trimming took off 1 base at V and 0 bases at J, with 6 bases between the two ends. Germline V CDR1 and CDR2: SGHTA, FQGNSA. The CDR3 is made up of 15 amino acids.

This clone was seen only once. J is TRBJ1-1 and V is TRBV28, with a weak D call TRBD1 (5 bases). The V and J ends lost 8 bases and 9 bases respectively, with 16 bases between them. CDR1 is MDHEN, CDR2 SYDVKM, per germline. The CDR3 is 12 amino acids. The CDR3 DNA is TGTGCCAGCCGGGGGACCGGGGGAAAAGCTTTCTTT. Translation: CASRGTGGKAFF.